This passage covers 22 T cell receptor beta chains from one sample sequenced in a study of shared clonotypes between healthy human individuals (TCRdb year 2020). Library creation used the immunoSEQ multiplex PCR assay. Held by TCRdb, this immuneACCESS table contains in-frame sequences only and omits some clones. Under half of the omission traces to an unresolved V gene where checked; the cause of the rest is unknown. This sample has a few hundred thousand clones in its table, and roughly 97% of those were observed once. Jointly, the top ten make up 0.045% to 0.06% of the sample. The sequenced sample consisted of naive CD4+ T cells sorted from blood. The cell subset or site label here, explained by the study, means: CD45RA+ positively selected. These receptors were obtained from a young woman in good health.

The CDR3 is CASSLGISGNTIYF. The DNA for the CDR3 is TGTGCCAGCAGCCTAGGGATTTCTGGAAACACCATATATTTT. The rearrangement uses TRBV25-1 and TRBJ1-3; D gene uncertain. V was trimmed by 6 bases and J by 1 base, leaving 10 bases between them. CDR1 is MGHDK and CDR2 is SYGVNS in the germline V gene. The CDR3 covers 14 residues.

The rearrangement links TRBV10-3 to TRBJ2-2; D might be TRBD1 (6 bases). The length of the CDR3 is 13 residues. The germline V gene encodes CDR1 ENHRY and CDR2 SYGVKD. Trimming took off 9 bases at V and 5 bases at J, with 13 bases between the two ends. CDR3 region: CAIRGRETGELFF. The CDR3 nucleotides read TGTGCCATTAGGGGGAGAGAGACCGGGGAGCTGTTTTTT.

In this sample, this clone turned up once. The rearrangement links TRBV7-8 to TRBJ2-7; D is unclear. The CDR3 has 12 residues. V was pared by 5 bases and J by 3 bases, with 8 bases between. CDR1 is SGHVS, CDR2 FQNEAQ, per germline. The CDR3 reads CASSVHNYEQYF. CDR3 sequence (DNA): TGTGCCAGCAGCGTTCATAACTACGAGCAGTACTTC.

The chain uses TRBV19 and TRBJ1-3, with TRBD1 matching 8 bases. The CDR3 loop spans 16 amino acids. The trim removed 3 bases at V and 1 base at J, leaving 5 bases unmatched. Per the germline V gene, CDR1 is LNHDA and CDR2 is SQIVND (reference sequence). The CDR3 region has the DNA TGTGCCAGTAGTATGATGTGGACAGGGTCTGGAAACACCATATATTTT. Translating gives CASSMMWTGSGNTIYF.

V and J are TRBV28 and TRBJ2-3, with D perhaps given as TRBD1 or TRBD2 (7 bases each). CDR3 length: 15 residues. V lost 5 bases, J lost 3 bases, and 15 bases lay in between. The V gene's germline CDR1 is MDHEN and CDR2 SYDVKM. CDR3 protein: CASSPRQGGTDTQYF. Here the CDR3 DNA reads TGTGCCAGCAGTCCCCGACAGGGAGGGACAGATACGCAGTATTTT.

V usage is TRBV27 and J usage is TRBJ1-5, with TRBD1 as a possible D gene (5 bases). Germline V gives CDR1 MNHEY, CDR2 SMNVEV (reference sequence). V was trimmed by 3 bases and J by 2 bases, leaving 11 bases between them. The CDR3 consists of 15 residues. The CDR3 protein is CASSFRGDGNQPQHF. CDR3 DNA sequence: TGTGCCAGCAGTTTTCGGGGGGATGGCAATCAGCCCCAGCATTTT.

The V gene is TRBV4-2, the J gene TRBJ1-1, with D possibly TRBD1 on 5 matching bases. There are 15 residues in the CDR3. Germline V gene data show CDR1 as LGHNA and CDR2 as YNFKEQ. The V gene lost 6 bases and the J gene lost 4 bases, with 18 bases spanning the gap. The CDR3 DNA follows: TGTGCCAGCAGTCGGCGGACACCCACGGGCACTGAAGCTTTCTTT. It specifies CASSRRTPTGTEAFF.

V usage is TRBV19 and J usage is TRBJ2-7, with no clear D. V lost 7 bases and J lost 1, with 11 bases in between. Germline V gives CDR1 LNHDA, CDR2 SQIVND (reference sequence). The CDR3 runs 13 residues. CDR3 bases: TGTGCCAGTAATGACGGACGATCCTACGAGCAGTACTTC. Protein: CASNDGRSYEQYF.

The V call is TRBV29-1, the J call TRBJ2-2, with TRBD1 identical over 7 bases. From germline, CDR1 is SQVTM and CDR2 ANQGSEA. The CDR3 sequence is 12 residues long. The V gene end was trimmed by 7 bases and the J gene end by 5 bases; junction bases not matched to a gene: 4. CDR3 protein: CSGTGSTGELFF. CDR3 nucleotides: TGCAGCGGGACAGGAAGTACCGGGGAGCTGTTTTTT.

The CDR3: CAWEKGAAYTEAFF. DNA for the CDR3: TGTGCCTGGGAGAAGGGGGCGGCCTACACTGAAGCTTTCTTT. The chain joins TRBV30 to TRBJ1-1, with 7 bases identical to TRBD1. Looked up from germline, CDR1 is GTSNPN and CDR2 is SVGIG (reference sequence). V lost 5 bases to trimming and J lost 3 bases; unmatched junction nucleotides: 9. This CDR3 spans 14 amino acids.

The V and J genes are TRBV7-2 and TRBJ1-5; D remains unclear. CDR3 length: 15 residues. The germline V and J ends were trimmed by 1 base and 0 bases, with 7 bases remaining between them. Germline V gene lookup returns CDR1 SGHTA and CDR2 FQGNSA. The CDR3 sequence: CASSLVPISNQPQHF. The CDR3 nucleotides read TGTGCCAGCAGCTTAGTTCCGATTAGCAATCAGCCCCAGCATTTT.

V gene TRBV7-3 combines with J gene TRBJ2-3; 10 bases match TRBD2. V shed 2 bases, J shed 2 bases, and the junction held 4 bases outside the gene matches. The length of the CDR3 is 16 residues. CDR1 is SGHTA, CDR2 FQGTGA, per germline. CDR3 DNA sequence: TGTGCCAGCAGCTTAGGACTAGCGGCCTACACAGATACGCAGTATTTT. Translating it yields CASSLGLAAYTDTQYF.

The chain joins TRBV5-1 to TRBJ2-5; D possibly matches TRBD1 or TRBD2 (5 bases each). CDR1 is SGHRS and CDR2 is YFSETQ in the germline V gene. The CDR3 runs 17 residues. The V end lost 3 bases, the J end lost 5 bases, and 23 bases lay between the germline ends. Written as DNA, the CDR3 is TGCGCCAGCAGCTCCCGGGACCAGACGTTAGATTTGGAGACCCAGTACTTC. It specifies CASSSRDQTLDLETQYF.

The gene calls are TRBV30 and TRBJ1-2; 7 nucleotides align to TRBD1. The CDR3 totals 16 residues. Germline V CDR1 and CDR2: GTSNPN, SVGIG (reference sequence). The trim removed 7 bases at V and 2 bases at J, leaving 16 bases unmatched. The CDR3 spells CASQGNPRQGNYGYTF. The CDR3 region has the DNA TGTGCCTCCCAAGGTAATCCGCGACAGGGAAACTATGGCTACACCTTC.

This chain connects TRBV28 to TRBJ1-5, with D tentatively TRBD1 (6 bases). The CDR3 has 15 amino acids. The V gene lost 8 bases and the J gene lost 3 bases, with 17 bases spanning the gap. Germline CDR1 reads MDHEN; CDR2 reads SYDVKM. DNA of the CDR3: TGTGCCAGCCAGCGCGGCGGACAGTTCAATCAGCCCCAGCATTTT. This translates into CASQRGGQFNQPQHF.

The chain has TRBV2 and TRBJ2-7; 7 bases match TRBD2. V lost 5 bases, J lost 0 bases, and 4 bases stayed unmatched. Germline CDR1 SNHLY, CDR2 FYNNEI. CDR3 length equals 14 residues. The CDR3 coding sequence is TGTGCCAGCAGTTGGGGAGGGAGCTCCTACGAGCAGTACTTC. It yields the protein CASSWGGSSYEQYF.

This chain joins TRBV6-1 and TRBJ2-1; 7 bases align to TRBD2. Germline CDR1 is MNHNS and CDR2 is SASEGT. CDR3 length: 14 residues. V shed 8 bases and J 0 bases; nucleotides not matched to a gene: 4. The CDR3 sequence: CASRSGNSYNEQFF. The CDR3 nucleotides are TGTGCCAGCCGGAGCGGGAACTCCTACAATGAGCAGTTCTTC.

This clone was recorded once. V usage is TRBV5-1 and J usage is TRBJ2-1; D might be TRBD2 (6 bases). CDR1 is SGHRS and CDR2 is YFSETQ in the germline V gene. The CDR3 covers 16 residues. The V gene lost 0 bases and the J gene lost 0 bases, with 10 bases spanning the gap. Here the CDR3 DNA reads TGCGCCAGCAGCTTGGGCGGGGCCCTCTCCTACAATGAGCAGTTCTTC. It encodes CASSLGGALSYNEQFF.

The V call is TRBV7-8, the J call TRBJ2-1; D is unclear. V lost 5 bases and J lost 0, with 17 bases in between. This CDR3 spans 17 amino acids. Germline V gene data show CDR1 as SGHVS and CDR2 as FQNEAQ. This chain's CDR3 is CASSLKRVTHSYNEQFF. The CDR3 DNA sequence: TGTGCCAGCAGCCTTAAAAGGGTAACACACTCCTACAATGAGCAGTTCTTC.

The V and J genes are TRBV27 and TRBJ2-7; TRBD1 agrees at 8 bases. The junction had 19 bases not matched to a gene; V was cut back by 4 bases and J by 5 bases. Germline assignment: CDR1 MNHEY and CDR2 SMNVEV (reference sequence). This CDR3 has 18 amino acids. The CDR3 DNA sequence: TGTGCCAGCAGTTCGTACAGGGGGAGGACACGTGGGGTAGACGAGCAGTACTTC. Encoded protein: CASSSYRGRTRGVDEQYF.

This chain links TRBV27 with TRBJ2-6; perhaps D is TRBD1 or TRBD2 (5 bases each). This CDR3 has 18 amino acids. V was trimmed by 3 bases and J by 3 bases, leaving 18 bases between them. The germline V gene encodes CDR1 MNHEY and CDR2 SMNVEV (reference sequence). This CDR3 reads CASSFTAGSFRGANVLTF. Here the CDR3 DNA reads TGTGCCAGCAGTTTCACAGCAGGGAGTTTTCGTGGGGCCAACGTCCTGACTTTC.

About this clone itself: Different DNA sequences within this sample yield the same CDR3. The chain couples TRBV5-1 to TRBJ2-7, with a weak D call TRBD1 (5 bases). Germline lookup yields CDR1 SGHRS and CDR2 YFSETQ. With 0 bases removed from V and 1 base from J, the gap between germline ends came to 14 bases. The CDR3 contains 16 residues. CDR3 in amino acids: CASSLEPGQGSYEQYF. The CDR3 coding sequence is TGCGCCAGCAGCTTGGAGCCGGGCCAGGGTTCCTACGAGCAGTACTTC.